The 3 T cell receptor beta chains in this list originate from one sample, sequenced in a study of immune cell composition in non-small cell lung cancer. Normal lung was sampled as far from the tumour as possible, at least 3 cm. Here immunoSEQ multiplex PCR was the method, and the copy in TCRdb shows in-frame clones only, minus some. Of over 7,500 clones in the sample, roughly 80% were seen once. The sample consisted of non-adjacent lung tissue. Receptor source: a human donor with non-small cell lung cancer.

The CDR3 DNA is TGTGCCAGCAGCTCGTCCCACTCCTACAATGAGCAGTTCTTC. Amino acids: CASSSSHSYNEQFF. The rearrangement joins TRBV11-3 to TRBJ2-1; D not resolved. The germline V and J ends were trimmed by 4 bases and 0 bases, with 7 bases remaining between them. Per the germline V gene, CDR1 is SGHNT and CDR2 is YENEEA. The CDR3 is 14 residues long. Full variable domain (missing parts from reference TRBV11-3 and TRBJ2-1): EAGVVQSPRYKIIEKKQPVAFWCNPISGHNTLYWYLQNLGQGPELLIRYENEEAVDDSQLPKDRFSAERLKGVDSTLKIQPAELGDSAVYLCASSSSHSYNEQFFGPGTRLTVL.

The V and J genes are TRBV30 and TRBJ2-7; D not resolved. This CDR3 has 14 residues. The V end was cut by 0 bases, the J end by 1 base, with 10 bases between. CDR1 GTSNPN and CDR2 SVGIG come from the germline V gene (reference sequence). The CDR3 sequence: CAWSVGQGSYEQYF. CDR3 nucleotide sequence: TGTGCCTGGAGTGTAGGGCAAGGATCCTACGAGCAGTACTTC.

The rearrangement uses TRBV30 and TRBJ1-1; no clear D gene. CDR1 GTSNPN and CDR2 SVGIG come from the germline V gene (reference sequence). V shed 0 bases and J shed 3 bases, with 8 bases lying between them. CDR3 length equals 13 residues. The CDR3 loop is CAWSVARYTEAFF. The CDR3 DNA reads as TGTGCCTGGAGTGTAGCCAGGTACACTGAAGCTTTCTTT.